A selection of T cell receptor beta chains follows, all from one sample in a study of identical twins. TCRdb re-called the 5' RACE reads through MiXCR, storing one row per CDR3 protein. The sample contains around 230,000 distinct CDR3 sequences, 6% to 7% of which appear only once. These data were likewise used in another study, on T cells expressing NK-cell markers.

Sequencing was performed on CD8+ T cells sorted from blood. The receptors come from a woman aged 18-29 years in good health. The CDR3 runs from the conserved cysteine through the conserved F or W. The D gene is left open where the match is weak. Size is stated for part of the rows, as once, few or many counts, or as a class when the clone is expanded.

d_call: TRBD2
v_call: TRBV5-1
j_call: TRBJ2-2
clone_size: few
cdr3_aa: CISSPMMGLAGIGELFF
cdr3_nt: TGCATCAGCAGCCCGATGATGGGACTAGCGGGAATCGGGGAGCTGTTTTTT

d_call: -
v_call: TRBV20-1
j_call: TRBJ2-7
clone_size: many
cdr3_aa: CSARADAYEQYF
cdr3_nt: TGCAGTGCTAGAGCCGACGCCTACGAGCAGTACTTC

d_call: TRBD2
v_call: TRBV20-1
j_call: TRBJ2-2
clone_size: -
cdr3_aa: CSARDSGLRNTGELFF
cdr3_nt: TGCAGTGCTAGAGATTCGGGACTAAGAAACACCGGGGAGCTGTTTTTT

d_call: TRBD1
v_call: TRBV29-1
j_call: TRBJ2-2
clone_size: -
cdr3_aa: CSARPGTGTTGELFF
cdr3_nt: TGCAGCGCCCGACCCGGGACAGGGACGACCGGGGAGCTGTTTTTT

d_call: TRBD2
v_call: TRBV20-1
j_call: TRBJ2-1
clone_size: -
cdr3_aa: CSAPPFAGVFYNEQFF
cdr3_nt: TGCAGTGCCCCTCCCTTTGCGGGGGTTTTCTACAATGAGCAGTTCTTC

d_call: TRBD2
v_call: TRBV6-1
j_call: TRBJ2-1
clone_size: few
cdr3_aa: CASSLVLAGGTEFF
cdr3_nt: TGTGCCAGCAGTCTCGTTCTAGCGGGGGGTACAGAGTTCTTC

d_call: -
v_call: TRBV12-3/TRBV12-4
j_call: TRBJ2-1
clone_size: many
cdr3_aa: CASTRDDSWNEQFF
cdr3_nt: TGTGCCAGCACCCGGGACGACTCTTGGAATGAGCAGTTCTTC

d_call: -
v_call: TRBV15
j_call: TRBJ2-1
clone_size: few
cdr3_aa: CATSNSTELLGDEQFF
cdr3_nt: TGTGCCACCAGCAACTCGACAGAGCTCTTAGGGGATGAGCAGTTCTTC

d_call: -
v_call: TRBV11-2
j_call: TRBJ1-2
clone_size: -
cdr3_aa: CASSLVAGSNYGYTF
cdr3_nt: TGTGCCAGCAGCTTAGTGGCGGGCTCAAACTATGGCTACACCTTC

d_call: -
v_call: TRBV29-1
j_call: TRBJ1-2
clone_size: many
cdr3_aa: CSVELDSYGYTF
cdr3_nt: TGCAGCGTTGAACTGGACAGCTATGGCTACACCTTC

d_call: -
v_call: TRBV19
j_call: TRBJ2-7
clone_size: -
cdr3_aa: CASSNRGFAYEQYF
cdr3_nt: TGTGCCAGTAGTAATAGGGGGTTTGCCTACGAGCAGTACTTC